The source of this T cell receptor (beta chain) is a study of T cells in Graves' hyperthyroidism and ophthalmopathy. This clonotype was seen a few times. After removal of 8 bases from V and 5 bases from J, the junction contained 10 bases not matched to a gene. Germline lookup yields CDR1 MDHEN and CDR2 SYDVKM. CDR3 length: 14 residues. TCR beta CDR3 region amplification was performed from RNA transcripts. The HTBI set primed first-round TCR CDR3 RT-PCR. TCRdb reanalysed the multiplex PCR reads using MiXCR and keeps one entry per CDR3 protein. The repertoire consists of approximately 360,000 distinct CDR3 sequences, with 25% occurring once and the leading ten covering less than 85%.

V usage is TRBV28 and J usage is TRBJ2-5; 8 nucleotides line up with TRBD2. This receptor was taken from a man aged 50-60 years with Graves' hyperthyroidism. Source material: blood. The CDR3 nucleotides read TGTGCCAGCTGCCCAACGGGGGGGGGGGAGACCCAGTACTTC. Encoded protein: CASCPTGGGETQYF.